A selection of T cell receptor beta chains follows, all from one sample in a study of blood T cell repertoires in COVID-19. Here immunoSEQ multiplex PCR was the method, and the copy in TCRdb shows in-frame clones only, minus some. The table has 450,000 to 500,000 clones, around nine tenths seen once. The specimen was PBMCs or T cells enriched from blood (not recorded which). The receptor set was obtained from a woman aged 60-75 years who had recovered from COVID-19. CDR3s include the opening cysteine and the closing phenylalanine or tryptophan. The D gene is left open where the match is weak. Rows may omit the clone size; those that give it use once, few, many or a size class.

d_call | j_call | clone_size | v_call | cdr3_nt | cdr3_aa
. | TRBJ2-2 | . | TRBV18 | TGTGCCAGCTCACCAAAGGTTGCCCCCGGGGCCGGGGAGCTGTTTTTT | CASSPKVAPGAGELFF
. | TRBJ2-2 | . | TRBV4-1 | TGCGCCAGCAGCACCGGGACTCTTTCTAGGGAGAACACCGGGGAGCTGTTTTTT | CASSTGTLSRENTGELFF
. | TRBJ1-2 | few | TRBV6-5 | TGTGCCAGCAGTTACTCGGGCAGATCAGCGGGGGGCTACACCTTC | CASSYSGRSAGGYTF
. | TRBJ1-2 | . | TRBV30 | TGTGCCTGGACTAATAACGGACTCGGTGGCTACACCTTC | CAWTNNGLGGYTF
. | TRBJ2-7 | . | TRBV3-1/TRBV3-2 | TGTGCCAGCAGCCAAGGAGGTTCTCATAGCTCCTACGAGCAGTACTTC | CASSQGGSHSSYEQYF
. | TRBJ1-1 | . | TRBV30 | TGTGCCTGGAGTAAGGGCGGGCTGAACACTGAAGCTTTCTTT | CAWSKGGLNTEAFF
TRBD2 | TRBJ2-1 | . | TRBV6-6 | TGTGCCAGCAGTTTTCTAGCGGGGACCTACAATGAGCAGTTCTTC | CASSFLAGTYNEQFF
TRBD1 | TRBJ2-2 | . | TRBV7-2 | TGTGCCAGCAGCTTACTCGGGACAGGGACCGGGGAGCTGTTTTTT | CASSLLGTGTGELFF
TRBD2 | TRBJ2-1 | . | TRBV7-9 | TGTGCCAGCAGCCCCCTTAGCGGGGGGGCCTACAATGAGCAGTTCTTC | CASSPLSGGAYNEQFF
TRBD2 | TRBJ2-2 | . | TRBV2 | TGTGCCAGCAACGGGGGGGCGGGCACCGGGGAGCTGTTTTTT | CASNGGAGTGELFF
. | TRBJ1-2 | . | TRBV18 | TGTGCCAGCTCACCAACCCCCCAGGCTTCTAACTATGGCTACACCTTC | CASSPTPQASNYGYTF
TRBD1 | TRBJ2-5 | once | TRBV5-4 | TGTGCCAGCAGCTTGGGGGTAGGGGGCATCACGGAGACCCAGTACTTC | CASSLGVGGITETQYF
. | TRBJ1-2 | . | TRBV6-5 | TGTGCCAGCACTCCGTTAACCGGGGGGGGTTATGGCTACACCTTC | CASTPLTGGGYGYTF
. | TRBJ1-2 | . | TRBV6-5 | TGTGCCACCGGGGGGGCTGGTCTAGGGGTGGATGGCTACACCTTC | CATGGAGLGVDGYTF
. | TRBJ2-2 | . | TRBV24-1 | TGTGCCACCAGTGATTTACGGGACACCGGGGAGCTGTTTTTT | CATSDLRDTGELFF
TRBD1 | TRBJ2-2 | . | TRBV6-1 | TGTGCCAGCAGTGACAGGGGGCCGGACACCGGGGAGCTGTTTTTT | CASSDRGPDTGELFF
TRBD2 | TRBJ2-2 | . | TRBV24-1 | TGTGCCACCAGTGACTCTGGGAGGGGAGACACCGGGGAGCTGTTTTTT | CATSDSGRGDTGELFF
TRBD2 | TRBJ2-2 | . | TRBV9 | TGTGCCAGCAGTGCAATTCACCGGGACTACTCCGACACCGGGGAGCTGTTTTTT | CASSAIHRDYSDTGELFF
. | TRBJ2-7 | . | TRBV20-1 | TGCAGTGCTAGCCCCCTCCGCGAGCAGTACTTC | CSASPLREQYF
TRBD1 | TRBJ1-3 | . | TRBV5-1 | TGCGCCAGCAGCTCCTCACGACAGGGGACTGGAAACACCATATATTTT | CASSSSRQGTGNTIYF
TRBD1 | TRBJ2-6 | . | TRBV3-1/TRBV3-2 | TGTGCCAGCAGCCCGAGGACAGGTTCGTCTGGGGCCAACGTCCTGACTTTC | CASSPRTGSSGANVLTF
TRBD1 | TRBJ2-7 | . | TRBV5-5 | TGTGCCAGCAGCTTGGCCTGGACAGGGGGCTACGAGCAGTACTTC | CASSLAWTGGYEQYF
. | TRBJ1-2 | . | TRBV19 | TGTGCCAGTATTCGCGGAGGGTATGGCTACACCTTC | CASIRGGYGYTF
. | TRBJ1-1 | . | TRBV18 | TGTGCCAGCTCACCGAACGTTGATAGCACTGAAGCTTTCTTT | CASSPNVDSTEAFF
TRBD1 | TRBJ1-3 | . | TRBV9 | TGTGCCAGCAGCTATCAGGGGGCGCGAGGAAACACCATATATTTT | CASSYQGARGNTIYF
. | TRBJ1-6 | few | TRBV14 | TGTGCCAGCAGCCAAACAGGGAGAAATTCACCCCTCCACTTT | CASSQTGRNSPLHF
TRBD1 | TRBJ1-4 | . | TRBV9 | TGTGCCAGCAGCGTAGAACAGGGGACTAATGAAAAACTGTTTTTT | CASSVEQGTNEKLFF
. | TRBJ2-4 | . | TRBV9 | TGTGCCAGCAGCGTAGAGGCAGGTTTAGCCAAAAACATTCAGTACTTC | CASSVEAGLAKNIQYF
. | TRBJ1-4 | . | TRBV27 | TGTGCCAGCAGTTTATCGCGGACACCTGCAACTAATGAAAAACTGTTTTTT | CASSLSRTPATNEKLFF
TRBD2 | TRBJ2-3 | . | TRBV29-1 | TGCAGCGCCGAACTAGCGGGGGCCTCGAGATCGCAGTATTTT | CSAELAGASRSQYF
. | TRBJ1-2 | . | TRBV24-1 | TGTGCCACCAGTGATGTGACAGGAGTTAGCTACACCTTC | CATSDVTGVSYTF
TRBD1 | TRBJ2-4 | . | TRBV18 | TGTGCCAGCTCACCGGGTTATTGGTCGCGAAAGGGGGCTGGGGCCAAAAACATTCAGTACTTC | CASSPGYWSRKGAGAKNIQYF
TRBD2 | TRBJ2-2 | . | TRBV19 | TGTGCCAGTAGTTGGCTAGCGGGGGCCTCGAACACCGGGGAGCTGTTTTTT | CASSWLAGASNTGELFF
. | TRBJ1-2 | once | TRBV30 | TGTGCCTGGAGGGTTGCAGGCCTCTATGGCTACACCTTC | CAWRVAGLYGYTF
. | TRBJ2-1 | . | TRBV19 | TGTGCCAGTAGAGGGAGCAGGGGTTGGACCAATGAGCAGTTCTTC | CASRGSRGWTNEQFF
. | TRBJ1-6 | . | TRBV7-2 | TGTGCCAGCAGCACAACCATCGGGCCCCTCCACTTT | CASSTTIGPLHF
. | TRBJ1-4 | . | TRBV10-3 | TGTGCCATCAGTGCGACAGCTAATAATGAAAAACTGTTTTTT | CAISATANNEKLFF
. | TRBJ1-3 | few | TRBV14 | TGTGCCAGCAGCCAGCGGGGGGCCAGCTCTGGAAACACCATATATTTT | CASSQRGASSGNTIYF
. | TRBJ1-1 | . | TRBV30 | TGTGCCTCGTGGAGAGGCTCGGCAGTCACTGAAGCTTTCTTT | CASWRGSAVTEAFF
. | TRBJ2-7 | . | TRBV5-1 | TGCGCCAGCAGCCGGGACATAACCTACGAGCAGTACTTC | CASSRDITYEQYF
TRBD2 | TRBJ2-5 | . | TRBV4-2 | TGTGCCAGCAGCCAAGATCAAACGGGGGGTAACCAAGAGACCCAGTACTTC | CASSQDQTGGNQETQYF
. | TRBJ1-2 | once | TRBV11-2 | TGTGCCAGCAGCCCTCGGGTCTCCCATGGCTACACCTTC | CASSPRVSHGYTF
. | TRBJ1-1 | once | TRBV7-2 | TGTGCCAGCAGCCCCAGGGTAACTGAAGCTTTCTTT | CASSPRVTEAFF
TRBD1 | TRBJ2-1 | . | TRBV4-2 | TGTGCCAGCAGCCAAGGACAGGGGGGATACAATGAGCAGTTCTTC | CASSQGQGGYNEQFF
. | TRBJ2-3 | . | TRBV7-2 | TGTGCCAGCAGCTTAGTACGGAAGGGAGAAGATACGCAGTATTTT | CASSLVRKGEDTQYF
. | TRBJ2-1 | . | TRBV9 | TGTGCCAGCAGCGAAATCAGGGGAAATGAGCAGTTCTTC | CASSEIRGNEQFF